The 12 T cell receptor beta chains below were found in one sample sequenced in a study of T cell repertoires in cytomegalovirus infection. These receptors are not linked to any known antigen. TCRdb processed the reads anew with MiXCR; each CDR3 protein has one entry. The sample carries about 340,000 distinct CDR3 sequences, 25% to 35% recorded once. The input for sequencing was cultured PBMCs, taken from culture after CMV antigen stimulation. The source is a human donor in good health (CMV status not recorded). Some clones in this sample may be carry-over from other donors' samples.

This clonotype was counted at least ten times. The genes are TRBV5-1 and TRBJ2-1, with no clear D. Trimming left V 4 bases short and J 0 bases short, with 11 bases between. Germline V gene sequence: CDR1 SGHRS, CDR2 YFSETQ. The CDR3 extends over 15 amino acids. The CDR3 DNA is TGCGCCAGCAGCACCACAACGAGCTCCTACAATGAGCAGTTCTTC. Translated, it gives CASSTTTSSYNEQFF.

The chain employs TRBV15 and TRBJ1-5; 11 bases align to TRBD1. J gave up 3 bases and V 5 bases, and 3 bases lay outside the gene matches. The length of the CDR3 is 15 residues. Germline loops: CDR1 LNHNV, CDR2 YYDKDF (reference sequence). CDR3 nucleotides: TGTGCCACCAGCCCGGACAGGGGGCTCAATCAGCCCCAGCATTTT. Translating it yields CATSPDRGLNQPQHF. The full variable domain, completed using reference TRBV15 and TRBJ1-5, is DAMVIQNPRYQVTQFGKPVTLSCSQTLNHNVMYWYQQKSSQAPKLLFHYYDKDFNNEADTPDNFQSRRPNTSFCFLDIRSPGLGDTAMYLCATSPDRGLNQPQHFGDGTRLSIL.

Regarding this clonotype: It may be a read error: a sequence one base away is much more abundant. This chain joins TRBV7-2 and TRBJ1-4; a weak D match, TRBD1 (5 bases). Germline assignment: CDR1 SGHTA and CDR2 FQGNSA. This CDR3 is built from 15 residues. The CDR3 DNA is TGTGCCAGCAGCCGACCCGGGACCGCGAATGAAAACCTGTTTTTT. Translating gives CASSRPGTANENLFF. The full variable domain, completed using reference TRBV7-2 and TRBJ1-4, is GAGVSQSPSNKVTEKGKDVELRCDPISGHTALYWYRQSLGQGLEFLIYFQGNSAPDKSGLPSDRFSAERTGGSVSTLTIQRTQQEDSAVYLCASSRPGTANENLFFGSGTQLSVL.

This clonotype came up a few times. J is TRBJ1-1 and V is TRBV10-3; unclear D gene. Looked up from germline, CDR1 is ENHRY and CDR2 is SYGVKD. The V gene lost 4 bases and the J gene lost 0 bases, with 9 bases spanning the gap. The CDR3 covers 14 residues. CDR3 loop: CAISGGGLNTEAFF. In DNA, the CDR3 is TGTGCCATCAGTGGTGGAGGGCTGAACACTGAAGCTTTCTTT.

This chain links TRBV7-9 with TRBJ2-1; tentatively, D is TRBD1 (5 bases). V was shortened by 4 bases and J by 0 bases, with 10 bases between the two germline ends. This CDR3 is built from 15 residues. Germline V gene sequence: CDR1 SEHNR, CDR2 FQNEAQ (reference sequence). CDR3 sequence (DNA): TGTGCCAGCAGCTGGGGTGGGGCCTCCTACAATGAGCAGTTCTTC. Encoded protein: CASSWGGASYNEQFF.

The chain carries TRBV5-4 and TRBJ2-1; no firm D call. This CDR3 comprises 15 residues. Germline CDR1 is SGHNT and CDR2 is YYREEE (reference sequence). V was cut by 4 bases and J by 0 bases, with 11 bases left in between. The CDR3 DNA reads as TGTGCCAGCAGCCTCCATACCAGCTCCTACAATGAGCAGTTCTTC. Amino acids: CASSLHTSSYNEQFF.

V is TRBV5-6 and J is TRBJ1-2, with 8 bases aligning to TRBD1. CDR1 and CDR2 from the germline V gene are SGHDT and YYEEEE. J was trimmed by 3 bases and V by 4 bases; bases with no gene match: 8. This CDR3 contains 15 residues. CDR3 bases: TGTGCCAGCAGCCCAGGGACAGGATTGGACTATGGCTACACCTTC. The encoded protein is CASSPGTGLDYGYTF.

This chain connects TRBV18 to TRBJ1-2; TRBD1 is a possible D gene (6 bases). CDR1 and CDR2 from the germline V gene are KGHSH and LQKENI. The CDR3 runs to 14 residues. V was cut by 8 bases and J by 6 bases, with 19 bases left in between. The CDR3, as DNA: TGTGCCAGCGCCGAACAGGGTCCGGACCATGGCTACACCTTC. This encodes CASAEQGPDHGYTF. Using reference TRBV18 and TRBJ1-2 for the parts outside the CDR3, the full variable domain is NAGVMQNPRHLVRRRGQEARLRCSPMKGHSHVYWYRQLPEEGLKFMVYLQKENIIDESGMPKERFSAEFPKEGPSILRIQQVVRGDSAAYFCASAEQGPDHGYTFGSGTRLTVV.

This clonotype was detected many times. CDR3 protein: CSAREAGWRTSNQPQHF. Here the CDR3 DNA reads TGCAGTGCTAGAGAGGCGGGGTGGAGAACAAGCAATCAGCCCCAGCATTTT. The chain has TRBV20-1 and TRBJ1-5; no reliable D call. CDR1 is DFQATT and CDR2 is SNEGSKA in the germline V gene (reference sequence). CDR3 size: 17 residues. Trimming shortened V by 0 bases and J by 1 base, and 16 bases separated the two germline ends.

This clonotype was recorded many times. The chain joins TRBV2 to TRBJ1-2, with D perhaps TRBD1 (6 bases). V lost 7 bases, J lost 8 bases, and 23 bases lay in between. The CDR3 covers 15 residues. From germline, CDR1 is SNHLY and CDR2 FYNNEI. CDR3 DNA sequence: TGTGCCAGCAAGGACAGCCTCTCCCCCTGGGGAGGCTACACCTTC. It translates to CASKDSLSPWGGYTF.

This clonotype has more than one count but fewer than ten. The chain recombines TRBV6-1 with TRBJ1-5, with 8 bases lining up with TRBD1. Germline V gene lookup returns CDR1 MNHNS and CDR2 SASEGT. J was trimmed by 3 bases and V by 7 bases; bases with no gene match: 5. The CDR3 is 14 amino acids. Here the CDR3 reads CASTLTGDNQPQHF. The CDR3, as DNA: TGTGCCAGCACCCTGACAGGGGACAATCAGCCCCAGCATTTT.

The gene calls are TRBV5-4 and TRBJ1-1; 7 bases are shared with TRBD1. Trimming at V came to 4 bases and at J to 0 bases, leaving 9 bases not matched to a gene. Germline-derived CDR1 and CDR2 are SGHNT and YYREEE (reference sequence). This CDR3 has 16 residues. The CDR3 DNA is TGTGCCAGCAGCCCGACAGGGTCGGGCGTGAACACTGAAGCTTTCTTT. It encodes CASSPTGSGVNTEAFF.